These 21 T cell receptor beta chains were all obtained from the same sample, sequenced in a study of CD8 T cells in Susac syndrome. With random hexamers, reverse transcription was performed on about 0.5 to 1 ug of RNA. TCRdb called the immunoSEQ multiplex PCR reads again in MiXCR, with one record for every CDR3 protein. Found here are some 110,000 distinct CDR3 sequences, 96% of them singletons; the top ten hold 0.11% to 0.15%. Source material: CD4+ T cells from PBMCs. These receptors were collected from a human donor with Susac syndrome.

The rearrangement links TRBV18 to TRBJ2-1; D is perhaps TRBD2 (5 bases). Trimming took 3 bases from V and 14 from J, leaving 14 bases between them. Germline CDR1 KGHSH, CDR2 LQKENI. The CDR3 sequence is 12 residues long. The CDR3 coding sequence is TGTGCCAGCTCACCGGGCGCGGGTCAGAAGTTCTTC. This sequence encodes CASSPGAGQKFF.

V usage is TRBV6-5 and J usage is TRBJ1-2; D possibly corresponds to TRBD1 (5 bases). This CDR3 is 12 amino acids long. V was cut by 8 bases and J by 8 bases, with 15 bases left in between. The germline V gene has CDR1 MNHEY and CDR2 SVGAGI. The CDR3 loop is CASVGRDLGYTF. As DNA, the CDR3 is TGTGCCAGCGTGGGGAGGGACCTGGGCTACACCTTC.

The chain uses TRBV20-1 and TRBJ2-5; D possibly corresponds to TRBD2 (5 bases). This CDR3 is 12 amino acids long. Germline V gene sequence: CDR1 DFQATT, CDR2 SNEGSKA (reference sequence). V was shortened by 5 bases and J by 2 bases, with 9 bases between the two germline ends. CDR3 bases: TGCAGTGCTGCCGGGATTCAAGAGACCCAGTACTTC. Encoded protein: CSAAGIQETQYF.

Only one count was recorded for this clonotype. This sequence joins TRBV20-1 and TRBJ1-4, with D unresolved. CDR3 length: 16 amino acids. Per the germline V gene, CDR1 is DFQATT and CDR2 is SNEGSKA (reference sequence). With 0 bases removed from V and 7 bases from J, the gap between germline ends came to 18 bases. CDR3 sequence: CSARDQKKGAGEKLFF. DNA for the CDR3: TGCAGTGCTAGAGATCAAAAGAAGGGCGCGGGTGAAAAACTGTTTTTT.

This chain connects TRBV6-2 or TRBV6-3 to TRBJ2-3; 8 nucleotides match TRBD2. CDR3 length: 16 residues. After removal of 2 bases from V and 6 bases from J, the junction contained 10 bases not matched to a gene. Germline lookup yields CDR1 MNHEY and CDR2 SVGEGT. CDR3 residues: CASSYGRTSPGDTQYF. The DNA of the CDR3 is TGTGCCAGCAGTTACGGTCGGACTAGCCCCGGGGATACGCAGTATTTT.

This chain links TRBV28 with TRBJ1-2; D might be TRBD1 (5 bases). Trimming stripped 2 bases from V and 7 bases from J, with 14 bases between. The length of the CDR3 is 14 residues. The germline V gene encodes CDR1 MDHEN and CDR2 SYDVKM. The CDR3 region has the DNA TGTGCCAGCAGTTTAAGAACCAGGAGGGGTGGCTACACCTTC. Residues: CASSLRTRRGGYTF.

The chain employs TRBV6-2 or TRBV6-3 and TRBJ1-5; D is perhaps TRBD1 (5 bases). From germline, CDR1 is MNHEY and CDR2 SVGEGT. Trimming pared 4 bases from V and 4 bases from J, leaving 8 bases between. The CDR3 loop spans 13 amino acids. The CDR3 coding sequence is TGTGCCAGCAGTTCTTACAGGAATCAGCCCCAGCATTTT. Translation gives CASSSYRNQPQHF.

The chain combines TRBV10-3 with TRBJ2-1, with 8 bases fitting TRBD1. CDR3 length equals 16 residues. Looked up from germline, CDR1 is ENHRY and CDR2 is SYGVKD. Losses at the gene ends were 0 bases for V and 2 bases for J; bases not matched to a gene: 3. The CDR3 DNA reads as TGTGCCATCAGTGAGTCCGGGACAGGACCCTACAATGAGCAGTTCTTC. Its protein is CAISESGTGPYNEQFF.

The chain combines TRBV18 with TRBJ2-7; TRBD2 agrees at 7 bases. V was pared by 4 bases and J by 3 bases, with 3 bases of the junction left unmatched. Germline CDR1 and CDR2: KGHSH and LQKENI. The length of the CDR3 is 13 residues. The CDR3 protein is CASSREGFYEQYF. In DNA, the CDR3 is TGTGCCAGCTCACGGGAGGGCTTCTACGAGCAGTACTTC.

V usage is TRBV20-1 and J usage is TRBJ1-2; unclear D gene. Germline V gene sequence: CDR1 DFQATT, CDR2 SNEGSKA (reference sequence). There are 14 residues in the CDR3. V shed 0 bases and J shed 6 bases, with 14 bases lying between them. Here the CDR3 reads CSAREDLVGNGYTF. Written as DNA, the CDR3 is TGCAGTGCTAGAGAGGACCTTGTCGGAAATGGCTACACCTTC.

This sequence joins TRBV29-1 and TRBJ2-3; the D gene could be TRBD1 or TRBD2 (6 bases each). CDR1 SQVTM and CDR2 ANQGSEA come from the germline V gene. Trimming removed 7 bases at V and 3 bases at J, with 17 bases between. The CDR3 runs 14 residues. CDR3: CSGRGRGITDTQYF. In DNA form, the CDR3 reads TGCAGCGGGCGGGGCAGGGGAATTACAGATACGCAGTATTTT.

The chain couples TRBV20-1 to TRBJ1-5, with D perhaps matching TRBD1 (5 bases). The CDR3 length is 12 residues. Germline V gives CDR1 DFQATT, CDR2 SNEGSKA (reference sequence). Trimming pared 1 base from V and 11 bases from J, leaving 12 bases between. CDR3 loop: CSARGPGVTQHF. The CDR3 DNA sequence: TGCAGTGCTAGAGGCCCGGGGGTGACCCAGCATTTT.

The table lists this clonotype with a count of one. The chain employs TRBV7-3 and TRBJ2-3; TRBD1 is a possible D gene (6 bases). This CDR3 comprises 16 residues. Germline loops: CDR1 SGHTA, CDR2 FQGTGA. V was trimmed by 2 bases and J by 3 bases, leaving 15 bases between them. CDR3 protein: CASSLGAGAVTDTQYF. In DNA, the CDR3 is TGTGCCAGCAGCTTAGGGGCAGGGGCTGTTACAGATACGCAGTATTTT. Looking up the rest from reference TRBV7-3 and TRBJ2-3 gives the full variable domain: GAGVSQTPSNKVTEKGKYVELRCDPISGHTALYWYRQSLGQGPEFLIYFQGTGAADDSGLPNDRFFAVRPEGSVSTLKIQRTERGDSAVYLCASSLGAGAVTDTQYFGPGTRLTVL.

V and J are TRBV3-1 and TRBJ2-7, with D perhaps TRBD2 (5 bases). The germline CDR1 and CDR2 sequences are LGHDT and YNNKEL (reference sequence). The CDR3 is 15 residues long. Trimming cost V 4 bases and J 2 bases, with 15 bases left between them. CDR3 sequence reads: CASSPGSHGPYEQYF. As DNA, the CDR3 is TGTGCCAGCAGCCCGGGAAGTCATGGGCCCTACGAGCAGTACTTC.

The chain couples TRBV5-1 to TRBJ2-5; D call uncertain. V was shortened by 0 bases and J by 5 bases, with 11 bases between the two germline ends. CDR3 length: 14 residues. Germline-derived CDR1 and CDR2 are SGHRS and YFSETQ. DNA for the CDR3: TGCGCCAGCAGCTTGGCCAAAGGGTGGGAGACCCAGTACTTC. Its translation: CASSLAKGWETQYF. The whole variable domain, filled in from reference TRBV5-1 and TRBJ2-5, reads KAGVTQTPRYLIKTRGQQVTLSCSPISGHRSVSWYQQTPGQGLQFLFEYFSETQRNKGNFPGRFSGRQFSNSRSEMNVSTLELGDSALYLCASSLAKGWETQYFGPGTRLLVL.

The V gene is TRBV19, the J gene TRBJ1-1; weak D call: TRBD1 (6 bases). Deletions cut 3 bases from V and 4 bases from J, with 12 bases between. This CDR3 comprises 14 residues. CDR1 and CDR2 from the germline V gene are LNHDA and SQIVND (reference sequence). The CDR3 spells CASSIAQGITEAFF. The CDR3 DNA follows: TGTGCCAGTAGTATCGCACAGGGAATCACTGAAGCTTTCTTT.

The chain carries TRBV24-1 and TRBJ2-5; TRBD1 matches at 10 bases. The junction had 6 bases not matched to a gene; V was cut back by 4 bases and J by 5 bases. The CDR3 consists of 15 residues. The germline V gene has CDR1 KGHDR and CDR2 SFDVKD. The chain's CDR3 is CATSEAGQGLETQYF. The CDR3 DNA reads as TGTGCCACCAGTGAAGCGGGACAGGGGTTGGAGACCCAGTACTTC.

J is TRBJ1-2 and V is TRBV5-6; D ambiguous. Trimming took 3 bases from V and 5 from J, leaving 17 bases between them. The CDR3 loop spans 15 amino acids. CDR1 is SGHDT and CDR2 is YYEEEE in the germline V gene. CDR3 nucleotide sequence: TGTGCCAGCAGCTCGGGCATTCGGGATGGGTATGGCTACACCTTC. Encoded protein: CASSSGIRDGYGYTF.

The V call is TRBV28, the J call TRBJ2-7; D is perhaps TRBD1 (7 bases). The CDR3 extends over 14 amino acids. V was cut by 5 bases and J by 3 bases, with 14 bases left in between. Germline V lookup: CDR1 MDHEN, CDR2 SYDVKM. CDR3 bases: TGTGCCAGCAGTCCAGGGGGGAGGCGCTACGAGCAGTACTTC. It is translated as CASSPGGRRYEQYF.

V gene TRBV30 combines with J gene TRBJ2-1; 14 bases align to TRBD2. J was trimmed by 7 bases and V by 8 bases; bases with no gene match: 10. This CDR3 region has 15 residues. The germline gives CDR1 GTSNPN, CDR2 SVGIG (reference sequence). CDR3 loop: CAGGTSGSIGNEQFF. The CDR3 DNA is TGTGCCGGTGGGACTAGCGGGAGTATAGGGAATGAGCAGTTCTTC. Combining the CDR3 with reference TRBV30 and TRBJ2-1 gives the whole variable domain SQTIHQWPATLVQPVGSPLSLECTVEGTSNPNLYWYRQAAGRGLQLLFYSVGIGQISSEVPQNLSASRPQDRQFILSSKKLLLSDSGFYLCAGGTSGSIGNEQFFGPGTRLTVL.

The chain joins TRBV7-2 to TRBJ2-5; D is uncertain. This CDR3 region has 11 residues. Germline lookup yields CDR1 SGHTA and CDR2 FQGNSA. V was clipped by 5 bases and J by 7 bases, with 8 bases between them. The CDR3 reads CASSIPGTQYF. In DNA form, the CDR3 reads TGTGCCAGCAGCATCCCCGGGACCCAGTACTTC. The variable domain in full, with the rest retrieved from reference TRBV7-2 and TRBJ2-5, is GAGVSQSPSNKVTEKGKDVELRCDPISGHTALYWYRQSLGQGLEFLIYFQGNSAPDKSGLPSDRFSAERTGGSVSTLTIQRTQQEDSAVYLCASSIPGTQYFGPGTRLLVL.